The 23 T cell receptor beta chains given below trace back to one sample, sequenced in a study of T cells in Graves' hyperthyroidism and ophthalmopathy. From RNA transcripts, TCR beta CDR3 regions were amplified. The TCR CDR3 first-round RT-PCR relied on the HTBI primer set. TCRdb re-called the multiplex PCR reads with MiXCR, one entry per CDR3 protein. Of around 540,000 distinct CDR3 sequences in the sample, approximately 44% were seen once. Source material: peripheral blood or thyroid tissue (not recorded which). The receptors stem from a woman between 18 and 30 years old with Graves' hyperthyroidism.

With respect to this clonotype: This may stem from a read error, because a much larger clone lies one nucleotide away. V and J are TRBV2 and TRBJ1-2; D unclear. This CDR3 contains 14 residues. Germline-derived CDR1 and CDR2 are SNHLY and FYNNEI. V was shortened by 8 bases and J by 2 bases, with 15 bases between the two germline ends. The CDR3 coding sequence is TGTGCCAGCGGACCTCGAGAGAGCAACTATGGCTACACCTTC. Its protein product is CASGPRESNYGYTF.

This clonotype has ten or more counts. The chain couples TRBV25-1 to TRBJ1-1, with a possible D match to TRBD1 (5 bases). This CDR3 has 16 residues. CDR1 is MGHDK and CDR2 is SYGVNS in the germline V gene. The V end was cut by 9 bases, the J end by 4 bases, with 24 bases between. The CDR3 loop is CASVPGMTQAGTEAFF. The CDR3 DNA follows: TGTGCCAGTGTACCAGGGATGACACAGGCGGGCACTGAAGCTTTCTTT. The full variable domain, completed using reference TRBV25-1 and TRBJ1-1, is EADIYQTPRYLVIGTGKKITLECSQTMGHDKMYWYQQDPGMELHLIHYSYGVNSTEKGDLSSESTVSRIRTEHFPLTLESARPSHTSQYLCASVPGMTQAGTEAFFGQGTRLTVV.

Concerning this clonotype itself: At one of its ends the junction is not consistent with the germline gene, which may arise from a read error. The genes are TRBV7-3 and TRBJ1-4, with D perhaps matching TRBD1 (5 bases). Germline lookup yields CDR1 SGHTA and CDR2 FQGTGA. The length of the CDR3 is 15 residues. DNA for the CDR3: TGTGCCAGCAGCTTAGCGCGGGGGTTGTGGGAAAAACTGCTTTTT. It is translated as CASSLARGLWEKLLF.

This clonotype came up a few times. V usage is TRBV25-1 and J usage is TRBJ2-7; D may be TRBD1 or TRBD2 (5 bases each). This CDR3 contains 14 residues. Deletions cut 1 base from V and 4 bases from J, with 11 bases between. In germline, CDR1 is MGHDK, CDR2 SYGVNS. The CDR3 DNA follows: TGTGCCAGCAGTGAATCGGGACGGAGGTACGAGCAGTACTTC. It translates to CASSESGRRYEQYF.

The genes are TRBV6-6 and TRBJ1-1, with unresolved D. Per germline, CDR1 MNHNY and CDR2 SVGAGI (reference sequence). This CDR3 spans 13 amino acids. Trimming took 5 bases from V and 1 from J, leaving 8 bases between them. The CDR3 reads CASSAGRNTEAFF. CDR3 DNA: TGTGCCAGCAGTGCGGGTAGGAACACTGAAGCTTTCTTT.

Written as DNA, the CDR3 is TGTGCCAGCAGCCCTCGAGGTACTAGGGCCTACGAGCAGTACTTC. Amino acid sequence: CASSPRGTRAYEQYF. The chain has TRBV7-9 and TRBJ2-7, with D possibly matching TRBD2 (5 bases). Germline V CDR1 and CDR2: SEHNR, FQNEAQ (reference sequence). V was shortened by 5 bases and J by 2 bases, with 16 bases between the two germline ends. CDR3 length equals 15 residues. The full variable domain, its missing parts supplied by reference TRBV7-9 and TRBJ2-7, is DTGVSQNPRHKITKRGQNVTFRCDPISEHNRLYWYRQTLGQGPEFLTYFQNEAQLEKSRLLSDRFSAERPKGSFSTLEIQRTEQGDSAMYLCASSPRGTRAYEQYFGPGTRLTVT.

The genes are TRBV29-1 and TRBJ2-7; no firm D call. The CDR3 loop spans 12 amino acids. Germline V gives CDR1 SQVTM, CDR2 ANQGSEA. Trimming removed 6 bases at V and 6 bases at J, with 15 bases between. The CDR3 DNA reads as TGCAGCGTCCTCGGTGCCGCCGGCGAGCAGTACTTC. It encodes CSVLGAAGEQYF.

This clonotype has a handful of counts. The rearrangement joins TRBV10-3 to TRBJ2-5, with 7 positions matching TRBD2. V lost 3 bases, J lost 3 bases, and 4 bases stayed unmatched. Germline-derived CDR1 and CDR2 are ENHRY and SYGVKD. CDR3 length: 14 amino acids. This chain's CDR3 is CAISESGGEETQYF. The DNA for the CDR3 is TGTGCCATCAGTGAATCTGGGGGGGAAGAGACCCAGTACTTC.

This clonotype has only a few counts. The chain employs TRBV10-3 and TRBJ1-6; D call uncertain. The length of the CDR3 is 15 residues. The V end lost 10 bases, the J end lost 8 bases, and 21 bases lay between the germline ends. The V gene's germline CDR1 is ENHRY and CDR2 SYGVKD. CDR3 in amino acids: CASSSPRTDYSPLHF. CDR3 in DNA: TGTGCCAGCAGCTCCCCCCGGACGGATTATTCACCCCTCCACTTT.

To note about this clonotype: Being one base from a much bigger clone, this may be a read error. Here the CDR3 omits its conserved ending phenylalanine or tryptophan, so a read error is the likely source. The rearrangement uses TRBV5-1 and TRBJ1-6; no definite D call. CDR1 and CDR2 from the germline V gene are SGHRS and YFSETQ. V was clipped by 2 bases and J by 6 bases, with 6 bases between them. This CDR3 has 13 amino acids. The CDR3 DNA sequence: TGCGCCAGCAGCTTCGGCGGTAATTCACCCCTCCACCTT. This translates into CASSFGGNSPLHL.

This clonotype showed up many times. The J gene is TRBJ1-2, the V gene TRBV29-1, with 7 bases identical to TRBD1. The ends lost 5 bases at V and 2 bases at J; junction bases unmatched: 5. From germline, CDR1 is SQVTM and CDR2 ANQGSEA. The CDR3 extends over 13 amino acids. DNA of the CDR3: TGCAGCGTTCTTGAACAGGGGAACTATGGCTACACCTTC. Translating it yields CSVLEQGNYGYTF.

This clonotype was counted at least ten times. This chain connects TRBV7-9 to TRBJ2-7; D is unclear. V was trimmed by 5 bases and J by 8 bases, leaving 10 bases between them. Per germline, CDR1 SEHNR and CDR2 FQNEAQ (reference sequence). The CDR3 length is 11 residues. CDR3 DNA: TGTGCCAGCAGCCGAACGGACCAGCAGTACTTC. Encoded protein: CASSRTDQQYF. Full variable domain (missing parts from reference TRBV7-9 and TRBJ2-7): DTGVSQNPRHKITKRGQNVTFRCDPISEHNRLYWYRQTLGQGPEFLTYFQNEAQLEKSRLLSDRFSAERPKGSFSTLEIQRTEQGDSAMYLCASSRTDQQYFGPGTRLTVT.

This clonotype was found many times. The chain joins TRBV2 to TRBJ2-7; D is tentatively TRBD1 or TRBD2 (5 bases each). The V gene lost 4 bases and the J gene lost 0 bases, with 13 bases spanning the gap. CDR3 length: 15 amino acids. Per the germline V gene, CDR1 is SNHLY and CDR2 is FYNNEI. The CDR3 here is CASSVGRPDSYEQYF. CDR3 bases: TGTGCCAGCAGTGTGGGACGACCGGACTCCTACGAGCAGTACTTC. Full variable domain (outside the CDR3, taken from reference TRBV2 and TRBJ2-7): EPEVTQTPSHQVTQMGQEVILRCVPISNHLYFYWYRQILGQKVEFLVSFYNNEISEKSEIFDDQFSVERPDGSNFTLKIRSTKLEDSAMYFCASSVGRPDSYEQYFGPGTRLTVT.

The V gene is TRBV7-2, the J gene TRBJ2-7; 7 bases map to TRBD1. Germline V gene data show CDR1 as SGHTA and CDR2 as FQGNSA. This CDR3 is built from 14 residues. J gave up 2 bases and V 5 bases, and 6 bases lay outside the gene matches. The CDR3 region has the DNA TGTGCCAGCAGCCAGGGACAGATAACCTACGAGCAGTACTTC. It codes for CASSQGQITYEQYF.

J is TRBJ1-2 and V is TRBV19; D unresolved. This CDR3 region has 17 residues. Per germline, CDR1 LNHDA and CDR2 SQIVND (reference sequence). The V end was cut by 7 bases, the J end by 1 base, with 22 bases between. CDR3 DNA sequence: TGTGCCAGTACCCTAGATCCCCTGCCAGGAGTTAACTATGGCTACACCTTC. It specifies CASTLDPLPGVNYGYTF.

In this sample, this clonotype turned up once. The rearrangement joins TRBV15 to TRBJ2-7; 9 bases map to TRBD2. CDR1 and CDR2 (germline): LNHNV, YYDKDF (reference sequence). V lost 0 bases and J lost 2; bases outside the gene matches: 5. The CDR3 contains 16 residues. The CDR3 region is CATSRDQGLATYEQYF. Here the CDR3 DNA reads TGTGCCACCAGCAGAGATCAGGGACTAGCTACCTACGAGCAGTACTTC.

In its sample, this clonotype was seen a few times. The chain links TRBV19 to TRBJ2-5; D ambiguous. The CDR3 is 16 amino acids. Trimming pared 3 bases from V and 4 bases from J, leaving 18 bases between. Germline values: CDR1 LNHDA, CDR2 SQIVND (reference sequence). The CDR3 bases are TGTGCCAGTAGTATGTACACCGCAGGACCCTCAGAGACCCAGTACTTC. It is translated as CASSMYTAGPSETQYF. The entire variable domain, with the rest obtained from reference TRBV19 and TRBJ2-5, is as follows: DGGITQSPKYLFRKEGQNVTLSCEQNLNHDAMYWYRQDPGQGLRLIYYSQIVNDFQKGDIAEGYSVSREKKESFPLTVTSAQKNPTAFYLCASSMYTAGPSETQYFGPGTRLLVL.

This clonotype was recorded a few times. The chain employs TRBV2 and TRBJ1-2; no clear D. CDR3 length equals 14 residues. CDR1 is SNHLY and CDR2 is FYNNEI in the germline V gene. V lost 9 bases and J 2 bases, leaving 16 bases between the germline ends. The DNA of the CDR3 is TGTGCCAGTGAGAGCGCTCGACGGAACTATGGCTACACCTTC. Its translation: CASESARRNYGYTF.

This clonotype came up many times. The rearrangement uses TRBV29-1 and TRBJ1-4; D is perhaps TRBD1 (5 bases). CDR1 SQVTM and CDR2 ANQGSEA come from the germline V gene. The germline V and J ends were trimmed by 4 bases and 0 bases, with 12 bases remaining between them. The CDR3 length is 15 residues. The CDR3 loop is CSVVTDTATNEKLFF. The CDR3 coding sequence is TGCAGCGTTGTGACGGACACTGCAACTAATGAAAAACTGTTTTTT.

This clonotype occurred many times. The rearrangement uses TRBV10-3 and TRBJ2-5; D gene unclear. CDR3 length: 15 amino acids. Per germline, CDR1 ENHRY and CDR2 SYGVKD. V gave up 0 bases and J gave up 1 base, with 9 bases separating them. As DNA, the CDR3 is TGTGCCATCAGTGAGTCTGCCGAGACCCAAGAGACCCAGTACTTC. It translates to CAISESAETQETQYF.

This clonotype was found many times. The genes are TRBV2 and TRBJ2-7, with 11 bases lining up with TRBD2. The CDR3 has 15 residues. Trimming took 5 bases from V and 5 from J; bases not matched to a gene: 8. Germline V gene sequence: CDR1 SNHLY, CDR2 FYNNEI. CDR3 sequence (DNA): TGTGCCAGCAGTCTTCCACTAGCGGGAGAAGACGAGCAGTACTTC. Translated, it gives CASSLPLAGEDEQYF. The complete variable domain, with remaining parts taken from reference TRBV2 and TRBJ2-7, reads EPEVTQTPSHQVTQMGQEVILRCVPISNHLYFYWYRQILGQKVEFLVSFYNNEISEKSEIFDDQFSVERPDGSNFTLKIRSTKLEDSAMYFCASSLPLAGEDEQYFGPGTRLTVT.

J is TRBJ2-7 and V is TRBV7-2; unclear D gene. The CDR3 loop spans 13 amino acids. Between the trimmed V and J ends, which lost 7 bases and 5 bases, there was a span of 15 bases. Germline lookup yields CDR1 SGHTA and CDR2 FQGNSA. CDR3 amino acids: CASTSKVENEQYF. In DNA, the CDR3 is TGTGCCAGCACCTCCAAGGTAGAAAACGAGCAGTACTTC.

The CDR3: CSADRVVAGAEQYF. In nucleotides, the CDR3 is TGCAGTGCTGACCGGGTTGTAGCGGGCGCCGAGCAGTACTTC. The gene calls are TRBV20-1 and TRBJ2-7, with 7 bases identical to TRBD2. The CDR3 is 14 residues long. Germline V gene data show CDR1 as DFQATT and CDR2 as SNEGSKA (reference sequence). J lost 6 bases, V lost 5 bases, and 13 bases had no gene match.